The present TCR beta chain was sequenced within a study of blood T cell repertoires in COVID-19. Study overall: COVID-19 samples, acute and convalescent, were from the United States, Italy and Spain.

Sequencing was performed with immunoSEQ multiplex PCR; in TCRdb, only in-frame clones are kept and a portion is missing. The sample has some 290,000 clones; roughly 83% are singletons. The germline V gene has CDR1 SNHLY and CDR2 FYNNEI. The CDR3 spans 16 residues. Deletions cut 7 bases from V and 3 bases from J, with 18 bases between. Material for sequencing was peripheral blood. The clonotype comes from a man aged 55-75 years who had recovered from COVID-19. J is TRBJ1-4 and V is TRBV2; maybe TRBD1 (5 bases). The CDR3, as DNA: TGTGCCAGCACAGGGATAGCAATTGGGCCTAATGAAAAACTGTTTTTT. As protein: CASTGIAIGPNEKLFF.